What follows is one TCR beta chain and its context. These data belong to a study of blood T cell repertoires in COVID-19. In the study overall: Sites across the United States, Italy and Spain contributed samples from acute and convalescent COVID-19. Nucleic acid was either cDNA or gDNA, and it came from T cells, B-cell-depleted T cells, or PBMCs.

Method: immunoSEQ multiplex PCR; TCRdb's copy keeps in-frame clones and lacks some. Altogether 90,000 to 120,000 clones are present, 75% to 90% being singletons, with the ten largest covering roughly 32%. The TCR was taken from an elderly woman with acute or convalescent COVID-19. The sequenced sample was peripheral blood.

CDR3 in DNA: TGTGCCTGGAGTGAGACAGGGGTCCAGCCCCAGCATTTT. Its protein product is CAWSETGVQPQHF. The chain joins TRBV30 to TRBJ1-5; TRBD1 matches at 8 bases. Per the germline V gene, CDR1 is GTSNPN and CDR2 is SVGIG (reference sequence). The CDR3 contains 13 residues. Trimming cost V 1 base and J 7 bases; bases outside gene matches: 3.